This T cell receptor (beta chain) was recorded in a study of cytomegalovirus exposure and HLA in healthy donors. Regarding the study as a whole: Sequencing artifact likely explains a cluster of highly shared sequence variants. Association with HLA alleles at 0.05 false discovery rate was found for 15,000 to 20,000 TCR beta sequences in a later analysis.

The primer mix had 60 Vbeta and 13 Jbeta primers. Sequencing was performed with immunoSEQ multiplex PCR; in TCRdb, only in-frame clones are kept and a portion is missing. The sample lists 100,000 to 150,000 clones, 60% to 80% occurring once. The V gene's germline CDR1 is LGHNA and CDR2 YNFKEQ. Trimming removed 0 bases at V and 4 bases at J, with 12 bases between. The CDR3 is made up of 15 amino acids. Notes on this clone: Its antigen is unidentified.

This chain joins TRBV4-2 and TRBJ1-2; D might be TRBD1 (5 bases). The sequenced sample consisted of PBMCs. This sequence originates from a female donor in good health and CMV-seronegative. The CDR3 loop reads CASSQDGQGAYGYTF. The CDR3, as DNA: TGTGCCAGCAGCCAAGACGGGCAGGGCGCCTATGGCTACACCTTC.